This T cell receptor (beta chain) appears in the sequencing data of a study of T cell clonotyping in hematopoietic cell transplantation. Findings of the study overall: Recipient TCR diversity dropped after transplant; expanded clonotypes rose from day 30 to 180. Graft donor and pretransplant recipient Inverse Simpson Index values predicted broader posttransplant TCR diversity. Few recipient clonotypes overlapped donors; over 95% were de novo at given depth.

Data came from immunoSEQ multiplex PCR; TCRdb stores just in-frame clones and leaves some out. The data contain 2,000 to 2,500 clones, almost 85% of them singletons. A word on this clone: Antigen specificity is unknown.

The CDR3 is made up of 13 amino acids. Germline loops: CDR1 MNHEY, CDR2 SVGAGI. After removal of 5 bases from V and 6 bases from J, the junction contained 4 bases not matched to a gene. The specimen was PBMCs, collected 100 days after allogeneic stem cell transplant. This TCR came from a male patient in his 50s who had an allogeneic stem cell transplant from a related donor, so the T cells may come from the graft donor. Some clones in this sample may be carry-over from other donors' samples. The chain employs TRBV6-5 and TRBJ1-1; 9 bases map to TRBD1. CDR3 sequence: CASSVTGGPEAFF. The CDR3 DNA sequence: TGTGCCAGCAGTGTTACAGGGGGCCCTGAAGCTTTCTTT.